The rows below give T cell receptor beta chains drawn from one sample of a study of blood T cell repertoires in COVID-19. Repertoires were generated with immunoSEQ multiplex PCR, while TCRdb's copy carries only in-frame clones and drops some. This sample has a few hundred thousand clones, with about 79% found just once. Sequencing used peripheral blood. The receptors shown here come from a woman in her thirties or forties who had recovered from COVID-19. Each CDR3 is given with its conserved first and last residue. Fields, in order: clone size, J gene, D gene, V gene, CDR3 length, CDR3 protein, CDR3 DNA. The D gene is left open where the match is weak. The size entry is marked missing in some rows and otherwise reads once, few, many or a size class.

>-|TRBJ2-1|TRBD2|TRBV5-1|15
CASSLAKRGAHEQFF
TGCGCCAGCAGCTTGGCCAAGCGGGGGGCCCACGAGCAGTTCTTC
>-|TRBJ1-4|-|TRBV27|15
CASSLSPGDNEKLFF
TGTGCCAGCAGTTTATCTCCAGGGGATAATGAAAAACTGTTTTTT
>-|TRBJ2-1|-|TRBV12-3/TRBV12-4|12
CASSLVVNEQFF
TGTGCCAGCAGTTTAGTAGTCAATGAGCAGTTCTTC
>-|TRBJ1-6|-|TRBV2|14
CASSGPRGGAPLHF
TGTGCCAGCAGTGGGCCTCGGGGAGGTGCACCCCTCCACTTT
>-|TRBJ2-5|TRBD1|TRBV25-1|16
CASSATGGWMEETQYF
TGTGCCAGCAGTGCGACAGGGGGATGGATGGAGGAGACCCAGTACTTC
>-|TRBJ1-3|TRBD1|TRBV7-2|16
CASSQTGTGTGNTIYF
TGTGCCAGCAGCCAAACCGGGACAGGGACTGGAAACACCATATATTTT
>-|TRBJ2-7|TRBD1|TRBV28|17
CASGLSGTGGMIYEQYF
TGTGCCAGCGGTCTATCCGGGACAGGGGGAATGATCTACGAGCAGTACTTC
>-|TRBJ2-1|TRBD2|TRBV19|15
CASSIGTSGINEQFF
TGTGCCAGTAGTATCGGGACTAGCGGGATCAATGAGCAGTTCTTC
>once|TRBJ2-2|TRBD2|TRBV10-3|18
CAISEPRLAGGRTGELFF
TGTGCCATCAGTGAGCCCCGATTAGCGGGGGGGCGCACCGGGGAGCTGTTTTTT
>-|TRBJ2-1|-|TRBV5-1|16
CASSLGLDSGYNEQFF
TGCGCCAGCAGCTTGGGACTCGACTCGGGGTACAATGAGCAGTTCTTC
>-|TRBJ2-1|-|TRBV6-5|14
CASSLQGGYNEQFF
TGTGCCAGCAGTCTACAGGGAGGGTACAATGAGCAGTTCTTC
>-|TRBJ1-2|-|TRBV30|15
CASIIRDMEIGGYTF
TGTGCCTCCATTATCCGGGACATGGAGATTGGTGGCTACACCTTC
>-|TRBJ1-2|TRBD1|TRBV7-2|14
CASSLSEGAYGYTF
TGTGCCAGCAGCTTAAGTGAGGGGGCCTATGGCTACACCTTC
>-|TRBJ2-2|-|TRBV10-3|13
CAIRVRGDGELFF
TGTGCCATCAGAGTCCGGGGAGACGGGGAGCTGTTTTTT
>-|TRBJ2-1|TRBD1|TRBV16|17
CASSQYGGDRAYNEQFF
TGTGCCAGCAGCCAATACGGAGGGGACAGGGCCTACAATGAGCAGTTCTTC
>-|TRBJ1-1|TRBD1|TRBV7-8|14
CASSTNRGRGEAFF
TGTGCCAGCAGCACTAACAGGGGGCGGGGTGAAGCTTTCTTT
>-|TRBJ2-1|TRBD2|TRBV4-3|18
CASSQAAPGLAGGDEQFF
TGCGCCAGCAGCCAAGCAGCCCCGGGACTAGCGGGGGGAGATGAGCAGTTCTTC
>-|TRBJ1-5|-|TRBV6-4|14
CASSDTAGMQPQHF
TGTGCCAGCAGTGACACGGCAGGGATGCAGCCCCAGCATTTT
>few|TRBJ1-5|TRBD1|TRBV4-1|16
CASSQYEGAGNQPQHF
TGCGCCAGCAGCCAATATGAGGGGGCGGGCAATCAGCCCCAGCATTTT
>many|TRBJ1-2|-|TRBV15|19
CATSRGTEGRGRGVYGYTF
TGTGCCACCAGCAGAGGTACGGAGGGGCGCGGGCGAGGAGTCTATGGCTACACCTTC
>-|TRBJ2-3|TRBD2|TRBV7-7|21
CASSPLSPGTSGGKYTDTQYF
TGTGCTAGCAGTCCACTATCGCCGGGGACTAGCGGGGGGAAATACACAGATACGCAGTATTTT
>-|TRBJ2-7|TRBD2|TRBV6-1|14
CASSEAGGAYEQYF
TGTGCCAGCAGTGAAGCGGGGGGGGCCTACGAGCAGTACTTC
>once|TRBJ2-4|-|TRBV3-1/TRBV3-2|15
CASSQDSLAKNIQYF
TGTGCCAGCAGCCAAGATTCCCTGGCCAAAAACATTCAGTACTTC
>-|TRBJ1-5|-|TRBV3-1/TRBV3-2|14
CASSPRDIDQPQHF
TGTGCCAGCAGCCCACGGGACATTGATCAGCCCCAGCATTTT
>-|TRBJ1-4|-|TRBV7-2|15
CASSLQGQPNEKLFF
TGTGCCAGCAGCTTACAGGGCCAACCCAATGAAAAACTGTTTTTT
>-|TRBJ2-3|TRBD1|TRBV18|15
CASSLNGRGTDTQYF
TGTGCCAGCTCCCTAAACGGCAGGGGGACAGATACGCAGTATTTT
>once|TRBJ2-7|TRBD1|TRBV28|16
CASTTAAGQGAFEQYF
TGTGCCAGCACCACAGCAGCCGGACAGGGGGCGTTTGAGCAGTACTTC
>-|TRBJ1-5|-|TRBV20-1|16
CSGIDYLTGSNQPQHF
TGCAGTGGTATTGACTACCTTACAGGGAGCAATCAGCCCCAGCATTTT
>-|TRBJ1-1|TRBD1|TRBV11-2|15
CASSPTRGQVGEAFF
TGTGCCAGCAGCCCGACCCGAGGACAGGTGGGGGAAGCTTTCTTT
>-|TRBJ1-3|-|TRBV7-2|13
CASSLVRGNTIYF
TGTGCCAGCAGCTTAGTGCGGGGAAACACCATATATTTT
>-|TRBJ2-7|TRBD1|TRBV19|16
CASSTGQGVTFYEQYF
TGTGCCAGTAGTACGGGGCAGGGGGTAACGTTCTACGAGCAGTACTTC
>-|TRBJ2-7|TRBD1|TRBV15|13
CATRFDRGYEQYF
TGTGCCACCAGGTTCGACAGGGGCTACGAGCAGTACTTC
>-|TRBJ2-1|-|TRBV9|16
CASSVATGTEYNEQFF
TGTGCCAGCAGCGTAGCTACCGGGACTGAGTACAATGAGCAGTTCTTC
>-|TRBJ2-5|TRBD2|TRBV11-2|13
CASSLGGVETQYF
TGTGCCAGCAGCTTGGGGGGGGTAGAGACCCAGTACTTC
>once|TRBJ2-3|-|TRBV29-1|11
CSVRDTDTQYF
TGCAGCGTTCGAGACACAGATACGCAGTATTTT
>-|TRBJ1-1|-|TRBV6-5|13
CASSYGQSTEAFF
TGTGCCAGCAGTTACGGACAGTCTACTGAAGCTTTCTTT
>-|TRBJ1-1|-|TRBV6-6|15
CASSSEVPRVTEAFF
TGTGCCAGCAGTTCCGAAGTCCCCCGAGTCACTGAAGCTTTCTTT
>-|TRBJ2-1|-|TRBV12-3/TRBV12-4|12
CASSLEVDRQFF
TGTGCCAGCAGTTTAGAAGTGGACAGGCAGTTCTTC
>-|TRBJ2-7|TRBD1|TRBV15|15
CATSSLRTGNNEQYF
TGTGCCACCAGCAGCCTCAGGACAGGGAACAACGAGCAGTACTTC
>-|TRBJ2-7|TRBD1|TRBV11-2|15
CASSLDRDRDYEQYF
TGTGCCAGCAGCTTAGACCGGGACAGAGACTACGAGCAGTACTTC
>-|TRBJ1-1|-|TRBV7-2|13
CASSSQVDTEAFF
TGTGCCAGCAGCTCGCAGGTGGACACTGAAGCTTTCTTT
>-|TRBJ2-7|-|TRBV25-1|12
CASMAQSYEQYF
TGTGCCAGCATGGCCCAGTCCTACGAGCAGTACTTC
>once|TRBJ2-2|TRBD2|TRBV19|16
CASSIAGRGGTGELFF
TGTGCCAGTAGTATAGCTGGGCGGGGGGGCACCGGGGAGCTGTTTTTT
>-|TRBJ2-3|-|TRBV19|14
CASSIDPSTDTQYF
TGTGCCAGTAGTATAGATCCGAGCACAGATACGCAGTATTTT
>few|TRBJ2-2|-|TRBV3-1/TRBV3-2|15
CASSQGGARPGELFF
TGTGCCAGCAGCCAAGGAGGCGCGCGGCCCGGGGAGCTGTTTTTT